These 22 T cell receptor beta chains were all obtained from the same sample, sequenced in a study of blood T cell repertoires in COVID-19. Some clones are missing from TCRdb's copy, which holds only in-frame ones; the method was immunoSEQ multiplex PCR. Among a few hundred thousand clones listed, around 86% were seen once. Sequenced material: peripheral blood. The receptors stem from a man in his thirties or forties who had recovered from COVID-19.

The table lists this clone with a few counts. The sample contains more than one DNA sequence encoding this CDR3. The chain uses TRBV2 and TRBJ1-2; no reliable D call. Per germline, CDR1 SNHLY and CDR2 FYNNEI. CDR3 size: 10 residues. Trimming took off 0 bases at V and 9 bases at J, with 2 bases between the two ends. The CDR3 DNA reads TGTGCCAGCAGTGAAGCCAGCTACACCTTC. This codes for CASSEASYTF.

This clone was seen only a few times. CDR3 protein: CASSGRLAGGPDTGELFF. The CDR3 DNA sequence: TGTGCCAGTAGTGGCCGACTAGCGGGGGGGCCGGACACCGGGGAGCTGTTTTTT. The rearrangement joins TRBV19 to TRBJ2-2; 14 bases align to TRBD2. The V and J ends lost 5 bases and 3 bases, in that order; junction bases with no gene match: 8. CDR1 LNHDA and CDR2 SQIVND come from the germline V gene (reference sequence). There are 18 residues in the CDR3.

The genes are TRBV11-2 and TRBJ2-1; D is unresolved. Germline V lookup: CDR1 SGHAT, CDR2 FQNNGV. The length of the CDR3 is 13 residues. V lost 0 bases and J lost 6, with 6 bases in between. In nucleotides, the CDR3 is TGTGCCAGCAGCTTAGATCTCGGCAATGAGCAGTTCTTC. This gives the protein CASSLDLGNEQFF.

The CDR3 coding sequence is TGTGCCAGCAGCCAAGAACCGGACACATATGGCTACACCTTC. Its protein product is CASSQEPDTYGYTF. The chain combines TRBV3-1 (or the pseudogene TRBV3-2) with TRBJ1-2, with D possibly matching TRBD1 (5 bases). The germline CDR1 and CDR2 sequences are LGHDT and YNNKEL (reference sequence). V was pared by 0 bases and J by 5 bases, with 10 bases between. CDR3 size: 14 residues.

This chain's CDR3 is CAISESLIAGGGRETQYF. The CDR3 coding sequence is TGTGCCATCAGTGAGTCCCTAATAGCGGGGGGCGGACGAGAGACCCAGTACTTC. J is TRBJ2-5 and V is TRBV10-3, with 10 bases aligning to TRBD2. Germline-derived CDR1 and CDR2 are ENHRY and SYGVKD. V shed 0 bases and J 4 bases; nucleotides not matched to a gene: 11. There are 18 residues in the CDR3.

The rearrangement uses TRBV7-8 and TRBJ2-7; a weak D match, TRBD2 (5 bases). V gave up 0 bases and J gave up 6 bases, with 12 bases separating them. Looked up from germline, CDR1 is SGHVS and CDR2 is FQNEAQ. The CDR3 contains 14 residues. The CDR3 region has the DNA TGTGCCAGCAGCTTAGCGCCTTGGGCGGGCGAGCAGTACGTC. As protein: CASSLAPWAGEQYV.

This clone was counted once. V is TRBV28 and J is TRBJ2-5; 8 bases fit TRBD2. This CDR3 contains 14 residues. Germline V lookup: CDR1 MDHEN, CDR2 SYDVKM. V shed 1 base and J 4 bases; nucleotides not matched to a gene: 2. Written as DNA, the CDR3 is TGTGCCAGCAGTTTATCAAGCGGGGGAGAGACCCAGTACTTC. Translating it yields CASSLSSGGETQYF.

In this sample, this clone turned up once. The chain has TRBV5-8 and TRBJ2-5, with TRBD2 matching 16 bases. The junction had 11 bases not matched to a gene; V was cut back by 4 bases and J by 5 bases. Germline V gene lookup returns CDR1 SGHTS and CDR2 YDEGEE. This CDR3 spans 18 amino acids. CDR3 region: CASSLPGTSGGGLETQYF. DNA for the CDR3: TGTGCCAGCAGCCTCCCCGGGACTAGCGGGGGGGGCCTGGAGACCCAGTACTTC.

The CDR3 loop is CASSVKSYGGAEAFF. In nucleotides, the CDR3 is TGTGCCAGCAGTGTAAAGTCCTACGGGGGGGCTGAAGCTTTCTTT. The gene calls are TRBV2 and TRBJ1-1, with D tentatively TRBD1 (5 bases). Germline V CDR1 and CDR2: SNHLY, FYNNEI. Trimming left V 4 bases short and J 6 bases short, with 18 bases between. CDR3 length: 15 residues.

The chain is built from TRBV7-3 and TRBJ2-1; D perhaps matches TRBD1 (6 bases). Germline V CDR1 and CDR2: SGHTA, FQGTGA. V was clipped by 2 bases and J by 7 bases, with 9 bases between them. The CDR3 loop spans 13 amino acids. CDR3 protein: CASSLYGQNEQFF. The CDR3 bases are TGTGCCAGCAGCTTATACGGACAGAATGAGCAGTTCTTC.

This clone was counted at least ten times. The chain uses TRBV6-1 and TRBJ2-3; TRBD1 is a possible D gene (6 bases). CDR1 is MNHNS and CDR2 is SASEGT in the germline V gene. The CDR3 sequence is 16 residues long. Trimming took off 3 bases at V and 3 bases at J, with 16 bases between the two ends. This chain's CDR3 is CASSDMMVRGTDTQYF. Written as DNA, the CDR3 is TGTGCCAGCAGTGACATGATGGTGAGGGGGACAGATACGCAGTATTTT.

This clone was counted a single time. V gene TRBV9 combines with J gene TRBJ2-7; the match to TRBD2 covers 8 bases. Looked up from germline, CDR1 is SGDLS and CDR2 is YYNGEE. CDR3 length: 16 amino acids. The trim removed 4 bases at V and 7 bases at J, leaving 16 bases unmatched. The CDR3 nucleotides are TGTGCCAGCAGCCCGGGACGCGGGGGGACGATTAGGGAGCAGTACTTC. It translates to CASSPGRGGTIREQYF.

The CDR3 sequence is CASSLEGVAGELFF. The CDR3 nucleotides are TGTGCCAGCAGTTTAGAGGGCGTGGCCGGGGAGCTGTTTTTT. The chain carries TRBV27 and TRBJ2-2; possible D gene TRBD2, 5 bases. This CDR3 spans 14 amino acids. CDR1 MNHEY and CDR2 SMNVEV come from the germline V gene (reference sequence). V was clipped by 2 bases and J by 6 bases, with 10 bases between them.

This clone was recorded a few times. The chain uses TRBV7-2 and TRBJ1-1; no definite D call. CDR1 and CDR2 from the germline V gene are SGHTA and FQGNSA. V lost 3 bases and J lost 0, with 11 bases in between. The CDR3 spans 15 residues. In nucleotides, the CDR3 is TGTGCCAGCAGCTTGTTTCGGGAGGTGAACACTGAAGCTTTCTTT. It specifies CASSLFREVNTEAFF.

The CDR3 spells CASSDIRVTNEKLFF. CDR3 DNA: TGTGCCAGCAGTGACATCAGGGTGACTAATGAAAAACTGTTTTTT. This sequence joins TRBV2 and TRBJ1-4; a weak D match, TRBD1 (5 bases). V gave up 3 bases and J gave up 2 bases, with 10 bases separating them. The CDR3 length is 15 residues. Germline assignment: CDR1 SNHLY and CDR2 FYNNEI.

This clone appeared many times. The chain recombines TRBV7-9 with TRBJ1-3; D gene unclear. Trimming left V 8 bases short and J 3 bases short, with 14 bases between. Germline CDR1 SEHNR, CDR2 FQNEAQ (reference sequence). This CDR3 is built from 14 residues. Written as DNA, the CDR3 is TGTGCCAGCCTCACTCGGGCGGGTGGAAACACCATATATTTT. It translates to CASLTRAGGNTIYF.

This chain joins TRBV27 and TRBJ2-5; TRBD2 aligns across 10 bases. The CDR3 totals 15 residues. V lost 5 bases and J lost 5; bases outside the gene matches: 8. The germline V gene has CDR1 MNHEY and CDR2 SMNVEV (reference sequence). CDR3 DNA sequence: TGTGCCAGCAGTCGATCCGGGACTAGCGTGGAGACCCAGTACTTC. This sequence encodes CASSRSGTSVETQYF.

This clone was detected a few times. V and J are TRBV28 and TRBJ2-7; TRBD2 aligns across 8 bases. Germline V gene sequence: CDR1 MDHEN, CDR2 SYDVKM. V lost 7 bases and J lost 2; bases outside the gene matches: 7. The CDR3 loop spans 14 amino acids. CDR3 DNA: TGTGCCAGCAACGTAGCGGGGTCGGCCTACGAGCAGTACGTC. Protein product: CASNVAGSAYEQYV.

This sequence joins TRBV6-2 or TRBV6-3 and TRBJ1-2; D is undetermined. Germline CDR1 is MNHEY and CDR2 is SVGEGT. CDR3 length: 14 amino acids. Trimming removed 1 base from V and 8 bases from J, with 14 bases in between. DNA for the CDR3: TGTGCCAGCAGTTACTTGAACAGATTAAAGGGCTACACCTTC. It specifies CASSYLNRLKGYTF.

This chain joins TRBV19 and TRBJ2-7; 8 nucleotides agree with TRBD2. The germline V gene encodes CDR1 LNHDA and CDR2 SQIVND (reference sequence). V lost 5 bases, J lost 2 bases, and 8 bases stayed unmatched. The CDR3 runs 15 residues. CDR3 protein: CASSAISGGPYEQYF. CDR3 nucleotides: TGTGCCAGTAGTGCTATCAGCGGGGGACCCTACGAGCAGTACTTC.

This rearrangement joins TRBV18 to TRBJ1-3; TRBD1 is a possible D gene (6 bases). This CDR3 has 16 residues. V dropped 3 bases and J dropped 0 bases, with 12 bases sitting between them. Germline CDR1 is KGHSH and CDR2 is LQKENI. The CDR3 loop reads CASSPRTVFSGNTIYF. CDR3 coding DNA: TGTGCCAGCTCACCTCGGACAGTTTTCTCTGGAAACACCATATATTTT.

The J gene is TRBJ2-2, the V gene TRBV19, with unresolved D. The CDR3 is 13 amino acids. Trimming removed 3 bases at V and 3 bases at J, with 5 bases between. Looked up from germline, CDR1 is LNHDA and CDR2 is SQIVND (reference sequence). In DNA, the CDR3 is TGTGCCAGTAGTATCGGAGACACCGGGGAGCTGTTTTTT. Translated, it gives CASSIGDTGELFF.